This T cell receptor (beta chain) stems from a study of long-term antiretroviral therapy in people with HIV. Study-level background: Collection of the earliest samples took place about a decade ahead of the 2015 immediate-ART recommendation. Whole-study results and caveats: Clonotypes expanded prior to ART showed repertoire dominance at all sampled time points. HIV repertoire CDR3 lengths ranged less widely than those of controls.

This CDR3 comprises 18 residues. The ends lost 2 bases at V and 1 base at J; junction bases unmatched: 13. From germline, CDR1 is MRHNA and CDR2 SNTAGT. This clone was counted between two and nine times. Antigen specificity is unknown. Version v3.0 of the immunoSEQ assay ran at survey level. Libraries were prepared by immunoSEQ multiplex PCR; TCRdb keeps only in-frame clonotypes and omits some of them. The sample records about 26,000 clones, about 86% being singletons. This receptor was identified in a man aged 35-49 years with HIV. This chain uses TRBV6-4 with TRBJ2-7, with TRBD2 matching 8 bases. The sample consisted of unsorted PBMCs, taken roughly 2.6 years after starting antiretroviral therapy. The CDR3 region has the DNA TGTGCCAGCAGTGACGCGAGTAAGTCGGCTAGCGGGTCCTACGAGCAGTACTTC. This sequence encodes CASSDASKSASGSYEQYF.